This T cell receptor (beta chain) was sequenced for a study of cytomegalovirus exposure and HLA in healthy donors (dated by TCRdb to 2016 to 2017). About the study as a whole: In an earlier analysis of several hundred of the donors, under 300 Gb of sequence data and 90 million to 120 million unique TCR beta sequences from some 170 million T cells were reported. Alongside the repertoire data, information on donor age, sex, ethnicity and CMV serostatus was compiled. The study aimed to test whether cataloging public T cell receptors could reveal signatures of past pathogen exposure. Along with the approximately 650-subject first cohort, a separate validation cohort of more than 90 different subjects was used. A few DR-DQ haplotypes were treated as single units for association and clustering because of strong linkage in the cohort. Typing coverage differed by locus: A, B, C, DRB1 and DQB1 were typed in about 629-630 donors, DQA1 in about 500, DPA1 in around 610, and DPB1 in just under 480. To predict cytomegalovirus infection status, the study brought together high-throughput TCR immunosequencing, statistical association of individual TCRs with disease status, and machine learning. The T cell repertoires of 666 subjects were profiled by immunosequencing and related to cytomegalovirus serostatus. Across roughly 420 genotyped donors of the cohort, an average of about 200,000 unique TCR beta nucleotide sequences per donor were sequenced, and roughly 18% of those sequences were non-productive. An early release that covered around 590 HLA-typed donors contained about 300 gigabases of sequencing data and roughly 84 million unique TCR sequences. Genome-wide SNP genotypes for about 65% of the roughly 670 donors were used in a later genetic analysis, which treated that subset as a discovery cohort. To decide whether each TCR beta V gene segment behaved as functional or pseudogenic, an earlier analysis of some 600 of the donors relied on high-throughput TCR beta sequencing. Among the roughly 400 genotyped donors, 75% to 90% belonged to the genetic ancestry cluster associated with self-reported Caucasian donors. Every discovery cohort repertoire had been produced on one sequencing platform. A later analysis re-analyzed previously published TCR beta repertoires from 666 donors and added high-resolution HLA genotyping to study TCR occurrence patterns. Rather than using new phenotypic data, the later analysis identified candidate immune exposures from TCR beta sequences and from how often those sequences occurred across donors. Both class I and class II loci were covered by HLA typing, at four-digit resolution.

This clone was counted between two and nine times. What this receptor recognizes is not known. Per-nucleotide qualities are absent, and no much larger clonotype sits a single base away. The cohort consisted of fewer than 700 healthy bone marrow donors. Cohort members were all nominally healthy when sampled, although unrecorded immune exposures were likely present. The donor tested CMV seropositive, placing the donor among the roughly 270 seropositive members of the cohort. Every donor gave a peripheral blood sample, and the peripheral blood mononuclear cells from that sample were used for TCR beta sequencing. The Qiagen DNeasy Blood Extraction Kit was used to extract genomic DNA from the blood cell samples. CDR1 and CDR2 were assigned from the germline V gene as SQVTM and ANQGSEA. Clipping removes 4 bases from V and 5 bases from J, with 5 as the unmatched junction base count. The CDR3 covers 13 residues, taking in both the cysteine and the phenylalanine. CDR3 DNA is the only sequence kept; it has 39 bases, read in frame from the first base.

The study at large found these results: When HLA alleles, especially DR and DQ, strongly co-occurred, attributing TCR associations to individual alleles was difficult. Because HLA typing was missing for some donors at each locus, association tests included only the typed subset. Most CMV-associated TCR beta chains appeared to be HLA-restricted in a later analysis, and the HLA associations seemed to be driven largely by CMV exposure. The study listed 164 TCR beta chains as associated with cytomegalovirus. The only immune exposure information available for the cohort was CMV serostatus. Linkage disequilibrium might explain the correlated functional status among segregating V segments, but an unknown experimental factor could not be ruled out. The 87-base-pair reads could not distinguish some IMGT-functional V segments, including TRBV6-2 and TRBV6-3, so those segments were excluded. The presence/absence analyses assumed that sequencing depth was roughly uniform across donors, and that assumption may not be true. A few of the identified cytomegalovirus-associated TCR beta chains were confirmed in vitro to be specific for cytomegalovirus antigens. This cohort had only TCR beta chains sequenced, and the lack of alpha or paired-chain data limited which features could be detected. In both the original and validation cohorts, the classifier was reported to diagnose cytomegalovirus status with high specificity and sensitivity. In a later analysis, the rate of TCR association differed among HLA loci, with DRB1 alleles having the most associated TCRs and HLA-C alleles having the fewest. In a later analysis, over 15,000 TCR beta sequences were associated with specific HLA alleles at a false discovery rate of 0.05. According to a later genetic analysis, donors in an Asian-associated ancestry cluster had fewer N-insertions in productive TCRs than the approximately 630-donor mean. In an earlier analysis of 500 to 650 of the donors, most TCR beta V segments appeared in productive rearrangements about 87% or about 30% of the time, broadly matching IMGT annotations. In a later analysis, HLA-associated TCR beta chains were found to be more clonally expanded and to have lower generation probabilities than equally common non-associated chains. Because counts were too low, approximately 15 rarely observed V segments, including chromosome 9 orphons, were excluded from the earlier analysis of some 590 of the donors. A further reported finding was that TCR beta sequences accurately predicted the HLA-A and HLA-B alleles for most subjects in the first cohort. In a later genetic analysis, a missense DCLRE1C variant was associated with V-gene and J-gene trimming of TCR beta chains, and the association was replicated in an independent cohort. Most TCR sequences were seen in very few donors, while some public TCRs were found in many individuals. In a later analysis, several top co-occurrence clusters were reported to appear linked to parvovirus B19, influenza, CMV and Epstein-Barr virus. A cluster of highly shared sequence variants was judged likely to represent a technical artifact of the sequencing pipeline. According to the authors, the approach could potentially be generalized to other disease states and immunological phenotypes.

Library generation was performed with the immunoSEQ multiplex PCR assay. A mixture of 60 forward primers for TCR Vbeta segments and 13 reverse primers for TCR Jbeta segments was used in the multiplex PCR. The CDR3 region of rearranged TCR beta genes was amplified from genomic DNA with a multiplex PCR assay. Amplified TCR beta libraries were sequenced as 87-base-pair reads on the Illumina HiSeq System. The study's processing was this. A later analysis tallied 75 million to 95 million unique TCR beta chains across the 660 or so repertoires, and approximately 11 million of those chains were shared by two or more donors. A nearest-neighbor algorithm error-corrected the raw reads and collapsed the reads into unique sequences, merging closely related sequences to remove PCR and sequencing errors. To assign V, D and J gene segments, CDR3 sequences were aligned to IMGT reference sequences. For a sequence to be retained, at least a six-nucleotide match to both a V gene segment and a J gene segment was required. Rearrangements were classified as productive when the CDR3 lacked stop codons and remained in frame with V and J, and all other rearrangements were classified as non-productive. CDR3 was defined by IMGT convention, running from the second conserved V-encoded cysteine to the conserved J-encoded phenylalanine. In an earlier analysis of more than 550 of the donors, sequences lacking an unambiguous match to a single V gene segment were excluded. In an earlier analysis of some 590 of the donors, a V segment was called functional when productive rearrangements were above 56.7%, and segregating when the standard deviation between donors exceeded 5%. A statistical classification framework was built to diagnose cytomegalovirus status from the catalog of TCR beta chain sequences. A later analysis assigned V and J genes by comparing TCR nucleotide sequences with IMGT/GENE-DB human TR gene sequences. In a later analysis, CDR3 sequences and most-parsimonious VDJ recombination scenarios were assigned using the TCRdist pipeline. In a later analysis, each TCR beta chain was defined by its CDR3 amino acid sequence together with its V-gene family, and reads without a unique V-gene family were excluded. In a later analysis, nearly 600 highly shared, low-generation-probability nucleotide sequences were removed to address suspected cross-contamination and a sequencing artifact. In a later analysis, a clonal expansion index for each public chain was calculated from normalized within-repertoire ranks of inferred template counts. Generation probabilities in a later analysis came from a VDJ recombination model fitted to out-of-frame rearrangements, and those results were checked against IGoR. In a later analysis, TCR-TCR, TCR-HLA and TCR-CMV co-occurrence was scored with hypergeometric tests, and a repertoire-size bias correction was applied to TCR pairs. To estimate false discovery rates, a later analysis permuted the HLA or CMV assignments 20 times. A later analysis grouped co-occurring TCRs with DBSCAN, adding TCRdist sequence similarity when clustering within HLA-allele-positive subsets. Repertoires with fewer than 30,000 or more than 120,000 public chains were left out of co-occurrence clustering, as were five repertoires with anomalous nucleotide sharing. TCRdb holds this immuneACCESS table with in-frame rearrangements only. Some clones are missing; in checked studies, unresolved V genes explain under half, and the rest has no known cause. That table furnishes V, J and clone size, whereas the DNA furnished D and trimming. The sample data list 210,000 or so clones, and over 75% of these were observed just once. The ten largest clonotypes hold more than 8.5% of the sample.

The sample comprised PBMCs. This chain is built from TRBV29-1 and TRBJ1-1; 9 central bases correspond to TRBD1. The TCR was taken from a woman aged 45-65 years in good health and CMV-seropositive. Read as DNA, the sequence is TGCAGCGTTGTCGGGACAGGGAGAACTGAAGCTTTCTTT. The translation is CSVVGTGRTEAFF.